Presented here are 21 T cell receptor beta chains from one specimen sequenced in a study of response to subunit inactivated influenza vaccine. Each CDR3 protein gets one entry after TCRdb re-called the RT-PCR reads with MiXCR. This sample has more than 500,000 distinct CDR3 sequences; about 10% occur once, and the top ten carry 11%. A further study also used this sample, focusing on T cells expressing NK-cell markers. That report adds: Researchers built TCR beta cDNA using 5'RACE template switching with UMIs.

The source material was PBMCs from blood, sampled on the day of vaccination. All receptors derive from a man over 45 who received an inactivated influenza vaccine.

V usage is TRBV9 and J usage is TRBJ2-2, with 12 bases aligning to TRBD2. The V gene end was trimmed by 5 bases and the J gene end by 8 bases; junction bases not matched to a gene: 1. Germline V gene data show CDR1 as SGDLS and CDR2 as YYNGEE. The CDR3 is 13 amino acids. In DNA form, the CDR3 reads TGTGCCAGCAGTGGACTAGCGGGAGGGGAGCTGTTTTTT. The encoded protein is CASSGLAGGELFF.

This clonotype was seen a few times. This chain connects TRBV7-6 to TRBJ2-1; D is possibly TRBD2 (5 bases). The CDR3 covers 14 residues. Trimming took 1 base from V and 6 from J, leaving 10 bases between them. Germline V gene lookup returns CDR1 SGHVS and CDR2 FNYEAQ. The CDR3 region is CASSLVGLANEQFF. As DNA, the CDR3 is TGTGCCAGCAGCTTAGTCGGTCTAGCCAATGAGCAGTTCTTC.

This clonotype was seen many times. DNA for the CDR3: TGTGCCAGCCAGGGGAGCTCCTACGAGCAGTACTTC. Protein product: CASQGSSYEQYF. V usage is TRBV12-3 or TRBV12-4 and J usage is TRBJ2-7; weak D call: TRBD1 (6 bases). V lost 8 bases, J lost 0 bases, and 8 bases lay in between. This CDR3 spans 12 amino acids.

This clonotype was recorded many times. The chain links TRBV20-1 to TRBJ2-5; D possibly corresponds to TRBD2 (6 bases). The V gene lost 1 base and the J gene lost 1 base, with 7 bases spanning the gap. The CDR3 is made up of 13 amino acids. Germline lookup yields CDR1 DFQATT and CDR2 SNEGSKA (reference sequence). In nucleotides, the CDR3 is TGCAGTGCTAGAGGGGGAGGCCAAGAGACCCAGTACTTC. As protein: CSARGGGQETQYF.

The chain is built from TRBV29-1 and TRBJ1-4; D remains ambiguous. V lost 4 bases and J 7 bases, leaving 7 bases between the germline ends. The CDR3 is made up of 11 amino acids. Germline V CDR1 and CDR2: SQVTM, ANQGSEA. Here the CDR3 DNA reads TGCAGCGTTGTGGTCGCTGAAAAACTGTTTTTT. Amino acid sequence: CSVVVAEKLFF.

This chain joins TRBV5-1 and TRBJ1-4; D not certain. V lost 4 bases, J lost 0 bases, and 13 bases lay in between. Germline loops: CDR1 SGHRS, CDR2 YFSETQ. The CDR3 covers 16 residues. The CDR3 protein is CASSRGGGSTNEKLFF. The CDR3 DNA follows: TGCGCCAGCAGCCGCGGAGGAGGTTCAACTAATGAAAAACTGTTTTTT. The full variable domain, its missing parts supplied by reference TRBV5-1 and TRBJ1-4, is KAGVTQTPRYLIKTRGQQVTLSCSPISGHRSVSWYQQTPGQGLQFLFEYFSETQRNKGNFPGRFSGRQFSNSRSEMNVSTLELGDSALYLCASSRGGGSTNEKLFFGSGTQLSVL.

The rearrangement joins TRBV28 to TRBJ1-1; 7 positions agree with TRBD1. Germline V CDR1 and CDR2: MDHEN, SYDVKM. The junction had 12 bases not matched to a gene; V was cut back by 5 bases and J by 0 bases. This CDR3 is built from 17 residues. The CDR3: CASSETGAGRMNTEAFF. The CDR3 coding sequence is TGTGCCAGCAGTGAAACAGGGGCGGGGAGGATGAACACTGAAGCTTTCTTT.

This rearrangement joins TRBV4-1 to TRBJ2-7; a weak D match, TRBD1 (6 bases). The germline CDR1 and CDR2 sequences are MGHRA and YSYEKL. V lost 0 bases and J 6 bases, leaving 15 bases between the germline ends. CDR3 length equals 15 residues. CDR3: CASSQEQGGRSEQYF. Here the CDR3 DNA reads TGCGCCAGCAGCCAAGAACAGGGCGGCCGGAGCGAGCAGTACTTC.

This clonotype was observed a few times. The rearrangement joins TRBV20-1 to TRBJ2-5; D gene ambiguous. The CDR3 runs to 13 residues. Trimming took off 0 bases at V and 3 bases at J, with 8 bases between the two ends. The V gene's germline CDR1 is DFQATT and CDR2 SNEGSKA (reference sequence). The CDR3 nucleotides are TGCAGTGCTAGAGATTTAATGAAAGAGACCCAGTACTTC. This codes for CSARDLMKETQYF.

This clonotype was counted ten times or more. The rearrangement uses TRBV5-1 and TRBJ2-1; 8 bases line up with TRBD2. Trimming cost V 2 bases and J 0 bases; bases outside gene matches: 4. This CDR3 has 16 amino acids. Looked up from germline, CDR1 is SGHRS and CDR2 is YFSETQ. The CDR3 region is CASSFGSGSSYNEQFF. The CDR3 coding sequence is TGCGCCAGCAGCTTTGGAAGCGGGAGCTCCTACAATGAGCAGTTCTTC.

The V gene is TRBV7-2, the J gene TRBJ2-3; unclear D gene. The CDR3 extends over 13 amino acids. With 5 bases removed from V and 1 base from J, the gap between germline ends came to 7 bases. Germline CDR1 and CDR2: SGHTA and FQGNSA. CDR3 residues: CASSPYGTDTQYF. CDR3 nucleotides: TGTGCCAGCAGCCCTTACGGCACAGATACGCAGTATTTT.

This clonotype appeared a few times. The chain carries TRBV6-1 and TRBJ1-1, with D perhaps matching TRBD1 (6 bases). The germline gives CDR1 MNHNS, CDR2 SASEGT. The CDR3 has 12 residues. Trimming removed 7 bases from V and 5 bases from J, with 11 bases in between. The CDR3, as DNA: TGTGCCAGCACCCAGGGGTGGACTGAAGCTTTCTTT. It is translated as CASTQGWTEAFF.

This chain connects TRBV5-1 to TRBJ2-7; 7 nucleotides agree with TRBD2. The V and J ends lost 3 bases and 1 base, in that order; junction bases with no gene match: 10. This CDR3 is 16 amino acids long. The germline V gene has CDR1 SGHRS and CDR2 YFSETQ. The CDR3 nucleotides read TGCGCCAGCAGCTACTCCGGGGAGGGGTGGTCCTACGAGCAGTACTTC. The encoded protein is CASSYSGEGWSYEQYF.

This clonotype was observed a few times. The V call is TRBV4-3, the J call TRBJ2-7; 9 bases align to TRBD1. This CDR3 is 17 amino acids long. V was pared by 4 bases and J by 0 bases, with 10 bases of the junction left unmatched. CDR1 is LGHNA and CDR2 is YSLEER in the germline V gene. The CDR3 sequence: CASSLLGGTGSSYEQYF. The CDR3 nucleotides read TGCGCCAGCAGCCTTCTGGGGGGGACAGGGAGCTCCTACGAGCAGTACTTC.

This chain joins TRBV18 and TRBJ2-2; D call uncertain. Looked up from germline, CDR1 is KGHSH and CDR2 is LQKENI. V lost 9 bases and J lost 0, with 14 bases in between. The CDR3 loop spans 15 amino acids. The CDR3: CASTIAGSNTGELFF. Written as DNA, the CDR3 is TGTGCCAGTACCATTGCCGGTTCGAACACCGGGGAGCTGTTTTTT.

This clonotype was counted only a few times. The V call is TRBV6-1, the J call TRBJ2-5; 7 bases align to TRBD1. Trimming took 6 bases from V and 2 from J; bases not matched to a gene: 15. The germline CDR1 and CDR2 sequences are MNHNS and SASEGT. CDR3 length: 17 amino acids. The CDR3 spells CASSSGAVVRGQETQYF. The DNA for the CDR3 is TGTGCCAGCAGCTCTGGAGCGGTGGTCAGGGGGCAAGAGACCCAGTACTTC.

The chain is built from TRBV15 and TRBJ1-2; D may be TRBD1 (5 bases). The germline CDR1 and CDR2 sequences are LNHNV and YYDKDF (reference sequence). This CDR3 comprises 14 residues. Between the trimmed V and J ends, which lost 0 bases and 7 bases, there was a span of 12 bases. This chain's CDR3 is CATSRDGRRGGYTF. The CDR3 DNA is TGTGCCACCAGCAGAGATGGCCGAAGGGGTGGCTACACCTTC.

The chain uses TRBV7-2 and TRBJ2-5; tentative D call: TRBD1 (6 bases). The germline V and J ends were trimmed by 5 bases and 4 bases, with 8 bases remaining between them. The CDR3 is 12 residues long. The germline V gene encodes CDR1 SGHTA and CDR2 FQGNSA. The CDR3: CASSGQLETQYF. As DNA, the CDR3 is TGTGCCAGCAGCGGACAGTTAGAGACCCAGTACTTC.

This clonotype has more than one count but fewer than ten. V is TRBV5-1 and J is TRBJ2-5; 7 bases are a match to TRBD2. The V segment lost 4 bases and the J segment 4 bases; nucleotides outside the gene matches: 10. Per the germline V gene, CDR1 is SGHRS and CDR2 is YFSETQ. The CDR3 is made up of 15 amino acids. CDR3 sequence reads: CASSLAGGGIETQYF. CDR3 sequence (DNA): TGCGCCAGCAGCCTGGCGGGCGGGGGTATAGAGACCCAGTACTTC. Looking up the rest from reference TRBV5-1 and TRBJ2-5 gives the full variable domain: KAGVTQTPRYLIKTRGQQVTLSCSPISGHRSVSWYQQTPGQGLQFLFEYFSETQRNKGNFPGRFSGRQFSNSRSEMNVSTLELGDSALYLCASSLAGGGIETQYFGPGTRLLVL.

The CDR3 DNA reads TGTGCCAGCAGGTTCGGGACAGGCTATAATTCACCCCTCCACTTT. Translated: CASRFGTGYNSPLHF. The chain couples TRBV2 to TRBJ1-6; 8 bases are a match to TRBD1. The CDR3 is 15 residues long. Germline V lookup: CDR1 SNHLY, CDR2 FYNNEI. V lost 6 bases and J lost 3; bases outside the gene matches: 4.

This rearrangement joins TRBV5-1 to TRBJ2-3, with 10 bases aligning to TRBD1. There are 15 residues in the CDR3. The V gene's germline CDR1 is SGHRS and CDR2 YFSETQ. V was pared by 2 bases and J by 5 bases, with 5 bases of the junction left unmatched. This CDR3 reads CASSFRGQGIDTQYF. Here the CDR3 DNA reads TGCGCCAGCAGCTTTAGGGGACAGGGGATAGATACGCAGTATTTT.